The 18 T cell receptor beta chains in this list originate from one sample, sequenced in a study of shared clonotypes between healthy human individuals. Assay: immunoSEQ multiplex PCR; the TCRdb copy retains only in-frame clones and omits some. The sample carries about 2.5 million clones, 85% to 95% recorded once. The sequencing sample was made of naive CD4+ T cells from PBMCs. Subset noted: CD45RA+ positively selected. The receptors originated from a man aged 18 to 29 in good health. Some clones in this sample may be carry-over from other donors' samples.

The chain combines TRBV11-3 with TRBJ2-1; D remains unclear. In germline, CDR1 is SGHNT, CDR2 YENEEA. Trimming removed 1 base at V and 8 bases at J, with 18 bases between. The CDR3 is made up of 16 amino acids. CDR3 region: CASSLGLADASDEQFF. DNA for the CDR3: TGTGCCAGCAGCTTAGGGTTAGCCGATGCAAGCGATGAGCAGTTCTTC.

The chain is built from TRBV6-5 and TRBJ1-5, with 7 bases identical to TRBD1. V dropped 5 bases and J dropped 5; count of bases not matched to a gene: 9. The CDR3 consists of 15 residues. From germline, CDR1 is MNHEY and CDR2 SVGAGI. CDR3 bases: TGTGCCAGCAGTCGAACGGGACAGCGGTATCAGCCCCAGCATTTT. It yields the protein CASSRTGQRYQPQHF.

The chain is built from TRBV28 and TRBJ2-5; D possibly corresponds to TRBD1 (6 bases). The CDR3 consists of 14 residues. Between the trimmed V and J ends, which lost 6 bases and 2 bases, there was a span of 13 bases. Germline values: CDR1 MDHEN, CDR2 SYDVKM. The chain's CDR3 is CASSTPQGQETQYF. The CDR3 DNA reads as TGTGCCAGCAGCACACCTCAGGGGCAAGAGACCCAGTACTTC.

V usage is TRBV6-1 and J usage is TRBJ1-1; no clear D. CDR1 is MNHNS and CDR2 is SASEGT in the germline V gene. V was shortened by 0 bases and J by 8 bases, with 10 bases between the two germline ends. This CDR3 is 13 amino acids long. The CDR3 DNA sequence: TGTGCCAGCAGTGAAGCTTTCCATGCAGAAGCTTTCTTT. Translating gives CASSEAFHAEAFF.

The chain carries TRBV15 and TRBJ1-4; D is uncertain. Trimming took off 3 bases at V and 8 bases at J, with 10 bases between the two ends. Germline-derived CDR1 and CDR2 are LNHNV and YYDKDF (reference sequence). The CDR3 runs 13 residues. CDR3: CATSRSQAEKLFF. Here the CDR3 DNA reads TGTGCCACCAGCAGGTCGCAGGCCGAAAAACTGTTTTTT.

J is TRBJ2-3 and V is TRBV7-3, with 9 bases identical to TRBD2. In germline, CDR1 is SGHTA, CDR2 FQGTGA. Germline trimming cut 6 bases from V and 2 bases from J; bases unmatched to any gene: 3. CDR3 length: 14 residues. CDR3 sequence reads: CASSPSGITDTQYF. CDR3 DNA sequence: TGTGCCAGCAGTCCTAGCGGGATCACAGATACGCAGTATTTT.

The gene calls are TRBV18 and TRBJ1-1, with 8 bases identical to TRBD1. CDR1 KGHSH and CDR2 LQKENI come from the germline V gene. The CDR3 length is 16 residues. Germline trimming cut 6 bases from V and 2 bases from J; bases unmatched to any gene: 11. This CDR3 is CASSPTTTGVNTEAFF. The CDR3 DNA is TGTGCCAGCTCTCCAACTACGACAGGGGTAAACACTGAAGCTTTCTTT.

The V gene is TRBV23-1, the J gene TRBJ2-5; 7 bases are shared with TRBD1. TRBV23-1 is an open reading frame, and its role is uncertain. V was pared by 0 bases and J by 6 bases, with 7 bases of the junction left unmatched. The CDR3 is 15 residues long. CDR3 sequence (DNA): TGCGCCAGCAGTCAATCGTGGCAGGGGGTGAAGACCCAGTACTTC. This sequence encodes CASSQSWQGVKTQYF.

The sample holds a few counts of this clone. V and J are TRBV2 and TRBJ1-1; no definite D call. In germline, CDR1 is SNHLY, CDR2 FYNNEI. The V end lost 7 bases, the J end lost 0 bases, and 18 bases lay between the germline ends. CDR3 length: 16 amino acids. Written as DNA, the CDR3 is TGTGCCAGCATTCTGGCTGGGCGGCAAATGAACACTGAAGCTTTCTTT. Encoded protein: CASILAGRQMNTEAFF.

This clone was observed a few times. The gene calls are TRBV9 and TRBJ2-2; 8 bases map to TRBD2. Trimming cost V 7 bases and J 6 bases; bases outside gene matches: 8. The germline V gene encodes CDR1 SGDLS and CDR2 YYNGEE. This CDR3 spans 14 amino acids. DNA of the CDR3: TGTGCCAGCGGTTTAGCGGGAAGGGCCGGGGAGCTGTTTTTT. This translates into CASGLAGRAGELFF.

V gene TRBV4-1 combines with J gene TRBJ2-2; TRBD2 matches 10 bases. Germline trimming cut 3 bases from V and 1 base from J; bases unmatched to any gene: 8. There are 18 residues in the CDR3. Germline CDR1 and CDR2: MGHRA and YSYEKL. In DNA form, the CDR3 reads TGCGCCAGCAGCCAGTATACCGGGACTAGCGTGAACACCGGGGAGCTGTTTTTT. Translating gives CASSQYTGTSVNTGELFF.

The chain links TRBV10-3 to TRBJ1-2, with D maybe TRBD1 (5 bases). Germline-derived CDR1 and CDR2 are ENHRY and SYGVKD. The V end lost 8 bases, the J end lost 8 bases, and 12 bases lay between the germline ends. The CDR3 has 11 amino acids. Here the CDR3 reads CAIGYGGGYTF. CDR3 DNA: TGTGCCATCGGCTATGGGGGAGGCTACACCTTC.

The chain employs TRBV4-1 and TRBJ1-2; 10 nucleotides match TRBD1. The CDR3 is 14 amino acids. Germline values: CDR1 MGHRA, CDR2 YSYEKL. J gave up 7 bases and V 4 bases, and 6 bases lay outside the gene matches. For the CDR3, the DNA is TGCGCCAGCAGCCCCGACAGGGGGCTGGGTGGCTACACCTTC. This sequence encodes CASSPDRGLGGYTF.

In its sample, this clone was seen once. The chain links TRBV28 to TRBJ2-4, with D perhaps TRBD1 or TRBD2 (5 bases each). CDR1 and CDR2 (germline): MDHEN, SYDVKM. The length of the CDR3 is 15 residues. Trimming took off 1 base at V and 8 bases at J, with 15 bases between the two ends. The CDR3 DNA follows: TGTGCCAGCAGTTTATCGACAGCGGTGAGCTACATTCAGTACTTC. This encodes CASSLSTAVSYIQYF.

The chain recombines TRBV28 with TRBJ2-2, with 8 bases that match TRBD1. CDR3 length equals 13 residues. Unmatched junction bases numbered 4, after V lost 6 bases and J lost 7 bases. CDR1 is MDHEN and CDR2 is SYDVKM in the germline V gene. The CDR3 protein is CASRTGGIGELFF. For the CDR3, the DNA is TGTGCCAGCAGAACAGGGGGAATCGGGGAGCTGTTTTTT.

CDR3 DNA sequence: TGTGCCAGAAGCTGGGCCTCCCCCGGGGGGCGTAAGAGGGGCACAGATACGCAGTATTTT. It is translated as CARSWASPGGRKRGTDTQYF. The chain couples TRBV5-3 to TRBJ2-3; TRBD2 is a possible D gene (7 bases). TRBV5-3 is an open reading frame, and its role is uncertain. CDR3 length equals 20 residues. V lost 3 bases to trimming and J lost 1 base, with 27 bases between them.

This clone was detected only once. CDR3 in amino acids: CASSIGASGTFYEQYF. DNA for the CDR3: TGTGCCAGTAGTATAGGAGCTAGCGGGACCTTCTACGAGCAGTACTTC. The chain carries TRBV19 and TRBJ2-7; 9 bases align to TRBD2. The CDR3 is made up of 16 amino acids. Germline V lookup: CDR1 LNHDA, CDR2 SQIVND (reference sequence). J lost 3 bases, V lost 1 base, and 7 bases had no gene match.

A single count supports this clone. V and J are TRBV6-1 and TRBJ2-5; D assignment may be TRBD1 or TRBD2 (6 bases each). CDR1 is MNHNS and CDR2 is SASEGT in the germline V gene. V dropped 1 base and J dropped 1 base, with 10 bases sitting between them. The CDR3 is 15 amino acids. CDR3 protein: CASSEEGGSQETQYF. The CDR3, as DNA: TGTGCCAGCAGTGAAGAGGGGGGATCCCAAGAGACCCAGTACTTC.